This T cell receptor (beta chain) comes out of a study of T cells expressing NK-cell markers. Study summary: All TCR beta repertoires analysed originated from sorted CD3+CD56+NKG2C+, CD3+CD56+NKG2C- and CD3+CD56-NKG2C+ T cells.

Points from the study as a whole: The study found these clonotypes also leading the CD3+CD56-NKG2C+ fraction in a few donors.

Concerning this clonotype itself: Its antigen remains unidentified.

Germline CDR1 SGHTA, CDR2 FQGNSA. This CDR3 contains 15 residues. From its re-call of the 5' RACE reads, TCRdb lists each CDR3 protein once, without DNA. This table holds 200,000 to 300,000 distinct CDR3 sequences. Sequenced input: blood T cells: a sorted CD56 or NKG2C T cell subset, CD4+ or CD8+ T cells, or bulk PBMC T cells (not recorded which). The chain has TRBV7-2 and TRBJ2-2; TCRdb outputs TRBD1, but without DNA this stays unchecked. The TCR comes from a man aged 18 to 30 in good health. CDR3 loop: CASSLGPRGLGELFF.